These T cell receptor beta chains were read from a single sample in a study of blood T cells in healthy people across ages. TCRdb passed the 5' RACE reads through MiXCR, listing each CDR3 protein once. The sample has 650,000 to 700,000 distinct CDR3 sequences; about 50% are singletons. The specimen was blood. These receptors all stem from an elderly woman in good health. Both conserved end residues are part of each CDR3. D genes are given only for firm matches. Size is stated for part of the rows, as once, few or many counts, or as a class when the clone is expanded.

TRBJ2-5 | TRBV7-8 | - | 15 | - | CASSSDGLRTNEQYF | TGTGCCAGCAGCTCCGATGGACTCAGGACAAATGAGCAGTACTTC
TRBJ2-1 | TRBV18 | few | 14 | - | CASSPSGGGGKQFF | TGTGCCAGCTCACCTTCCGGTGGTGGCGGGAAGCAGTTCTTC
TRBJ1-6 | TRBV4-3 | - | 14 | - | CASSRVAYNSPLHF | TGCGCCAGCAGCCGGGTTGCCTATAATTCACCCCTCCACTTT
TRBJ2-5 | TRBV11-3 | - | 11 | - | CASQYQETQYF | TGTGCCTCCCAGTACCAAGAGACCCAGTACTTC
TRBJ1-5 | TRBV18 | - | 11 | - | CAGRDLGPQHF | TGTGCCGGCCGGGATTTAGGGCCCCAGCATTTT
TRBJ2-1 | TRBV28 | few | 13 | TRBD1 | CASTRQGPPEQFF | TGTGCCAGCACCAGACAGGGCCCACCTGAGCAGTTCTTC
TRBJ2-1 | TRBV11-2 | - | 14 | - | CASSPTNREGEQFF | TGTGCCAGCAGCCCGACTAACAGGGAAGGTGAGCAGTTCTTC
TRBJ2-2 | TRBV6-2/TRBV6-3 | - | 16 | TRBD1 | CASLTPGQVNTGELFF | TGTGCCAGCTTGACCCCGGGACAGGTGAACACCGGGGAGCTGTTTTTT
TRBJ2-7 | TRBV29-1 | - | 15 | - | CSVELVSGSYNEQYF | TGCAGCGTTGAACTGGTGAGCGGCTCCTACAATGAGCAGTACTTC
TRBJ1-5 | TRBV19 | - | 15 | - | CASSIDLDSNQPQHF | TGTGCCAGTAGTATAGATCTGGATTCTAATCAGCCCCAGCATTTT
TRBJ2-5 | TRBV4-2 | - | 13 | - | CASSQRAENEQYF | TGTGCCAGCAGCCAAAGAGCTGAAAATGAGCAGTACTTC
TRBJ2-5 | TRBV18 | many | 14 | TRBD1 | CASSPDRGLETQYF | TGTGCCAGCTCACCGGACAGGGGGCTTGAGACCCAGTACTTC
TRBJ1-2 | TRBV28 | few | 15 | TRBD1 | CASSSRDRGGYGYTF | TGTGCCAGCTCATCACGCGACAGGGGGGGCTATGGCTACACCTTC
TRBJ2-5 | TRBV4-1 | many | 15 | TRBD2 | CASSQVLAGVGTQYF | TGCGCCAGCAGCCAAGTACTAGCGGGAGTAGGGACCCAGTACTTC
TRBJ2-1 | TRBV12-3/TRBV12-4 | - | 14 | - | CASGSGIYYNEQFF | TGTGCCAGCGGATCAGGGATTTATTACAATGAGCAGTTCTTC
TRBJ2-5 | TRBV3-1 | - | 15 | - | CASSQGLGIQETQYF | TGTGCCAGCAGCCAAGGCCTTGGGATTCAAGAGACCCAGTACTTC
TRBJ2-1 | TRBV3-1 | - | 18 | TRBD2 | CASSRGTSGRASYNEQFF | TGTGCCAGCAGCCGAGGGACTAGCGGGAGGGCGTCCTACAATGAGCAGTTCTTC
TRBJ2-3 | TRBV20-1 | - | 14 | - | CSAGESSGLDTQYF | TGCAGTGCTGGGGAATCCTCTGGGTTGGATACGCAGTATTTT
TRBJ1-4 | TRBV20-1 | few | 14 | TRBD1 | CSAHWTGGNEKLFF | TGCAGTGCTCACTGGACAGGGGGGAATGAAAAACTGTTTTTT
TRBJ2-1 | TRBV30 | - | 14 | TRBD2 | CASAFGGSYNEQFF | TGTGCCTCAGCCTTCGGGGGGTCCTACAATGAGCAGTTCTTC
TRBJ2-1 | TRBV20-1 | - | 11 | TRBD2 | CSARDSPSGFF | TGCAGTGCTAGAGATTCGCCTAGCGGGTTCTTC
TRBJ1-5 | TRBV7-9 | few | 15 | - | CASSSPGVPNQPQHF | TGTGCCAGCAGCAGCCCAGGGGTGCCCAATCAGCCCCAGCATTTT
TRBJ2-5 | TRBV28 | many | 12 | - | CASRAVQETQYF | TGTGCCAGCAGGGCAGTCCAAGAGACCCAGTACTTC
TRBJ2-5 | TRBV2 | - | 14 | - | CASRSGVGRETQYF | TGTGCCAGCAGGTCCGGAGTGGGCCGAGAGACCCAGTACTTC
TRBJ2-1 | TRBV11-1 | - | 14 | TRBD1 | CASSLSDRGNEQFF | TGTGCCAGCAGCTTATCCGACAGGGGAAATGAGCAGTTCTTC
TRBJ1-1 | TRBV4-1 | many | 15 | TRBD1 | CASSQGQGRETEAFF | TGCGCCAGCAGCCAAGGACAGGGGAGAGAGACTGAAGCTTTCTTT
TRBJ1-1 | TRBV6-1 | few | 13 | - | CASSDGANTEAFF | TGTGCCAGCAGTGACGGCGCGAACACTGAAGCTTTCTTT
TRBJ2-7 | TRBV29-1 | - | 12 | TRBD2 | CSVSGNSYEQYF | TGCAGCGTAAGCGGGAACTCCTACGAGCAGTACTTC
TRBJ1-1 | TRBV15 | once | 14 | - | CATSRDKGLTEAFF | TGTGCCACCAGCAGAGATAAGGGGTTGACTGAAGCTTTCTTT
TRBJ2-1 | TRBV6-9 | - | 13 | TRBD2 | CASSSYLAGVGFF | TGTGCCAGCAGTTCATATCTAGCGGGAGTTGGGTTCTTC
TRBJ2-5 | TRBV6-5 | - | 13 | - | CASSFIRAETQYF | TGTGCCAGCAGTTTTATCCGCGCTGAGACCCAGTACTTC
TRBJ2-7 | TRBV13 | few | 15 | TRBD2 | CASSSAGGPDDEQYF | TGTGCCAGCAGTAGTGCGGGAGGGCCTGACGACGAGCAGTACTTC
TRBJ1-6 | TRBV6-6 | once | 13 | - | CASSYSGDSPLHF | TGTGCCAGCAGTTACTCCGGGGATTCACCCCTCCACTTT
TRBJ2-5 | TRBV5-1 | - | 14 | TRBD2 | CASGRGDSGREQYF | TGCGCCAGCGGACGGGGGGACTCAGGCAGGGAGCAGTACTTC
TRBJ2-5 | TRBV29-1 | - | 12 | - | CSVDKGEETQYF | TGCAGCGTTGATAAAGGGGAAGAGACCCAGTACTTC
TRBJ1-1 | TRBV7-2 | - | 16 | TRBD1 | CASSLPQGTANTEAFF | TGTGCCAGCAGCTTACCGCAGGGGACAGCGAACACTGAAGCTTTCTTT
TRBJ2-1 | TRBV18 | many | 14 | - | CASSPKTGYNEQFF | TGTGCCAGCTCACCCAAAACAGGATACAATGAGCAGTTCTTC